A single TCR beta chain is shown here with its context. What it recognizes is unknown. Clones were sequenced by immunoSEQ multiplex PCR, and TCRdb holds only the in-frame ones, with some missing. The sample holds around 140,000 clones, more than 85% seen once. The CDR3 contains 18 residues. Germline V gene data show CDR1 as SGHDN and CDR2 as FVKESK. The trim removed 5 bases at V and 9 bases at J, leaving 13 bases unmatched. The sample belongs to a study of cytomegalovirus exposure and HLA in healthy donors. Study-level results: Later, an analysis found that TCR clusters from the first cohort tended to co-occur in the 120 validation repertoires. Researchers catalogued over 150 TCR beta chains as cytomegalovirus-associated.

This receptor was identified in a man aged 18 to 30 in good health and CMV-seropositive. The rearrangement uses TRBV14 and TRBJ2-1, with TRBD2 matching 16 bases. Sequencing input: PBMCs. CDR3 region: CASSFLPGLAGGPGEQFF. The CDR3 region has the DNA TGTGCCAGCAGCTTCTTGCCGGGACTAGCGGGAGGGCCGGGTGAGCAGTTCTTC.